The next 6 T cell receptor beta chains were all read from a single sample in a study of T cell repertoires in cytomegalovirus infection. MiXCR, run by TCRdb on the reads, gives a single entry per CDR3 protein. The sample includes fewer than 350,000 distinct CDR3 sequences, around a sixth of them seen just once. The sequenced sample was PBMCs. Receptors originate from a human donor in good health (CMV status not recorded). Some clones in this sample may be carry-over from other donors' samples.

The chain uses TRBV2 and TRBJ2-3; D not certain. The length of the CDR3 is 11 residues. From germline, CDR1 is SNHLY and CDR2 FYNNEI. V dropped 1 base and J dropped 5 bases, with 1 base sitting between them. CDR3 region: CASSEVDTQYF. CDR3 bases: TGTGCCAGCAGTGAAGTAGATACGCAGTATTTT. The full variable domain, rest sourced from reference TRBV2 and TRBJ2-3, is EPEVTQTPSHQVTQMGQEVILRCVPISNHLYFYWYRQILGQKVEFLVSFYNNEISEKSEIFDDQFSVERPDGSNFTLKIRSTKLEDSAMYFCASSEVDTQYFGPGTRLTVL.

This CDR3 is CASSQGRSGGPYEQYF. In DNA form, the CDR3 reads TGCGCCAGCAGCCAAGGAAGGAGCGGGGGACCCTACGAGCAGTACTTC. The chain is built from TRBV4-1 and TRBJ2-7, with TRBD2 matching 8 bases. The CDR3 contains 16 residues. J was trimmed by 2 bases and V by 1 base; bases with no gene match: 7. The germline V gene encodes CDR1 MGHRA and CDR2 YSYEKL.

The rearrangement uses TRBV20-1 and TRBJ2-2, with 11 positions matching TRBD2. The ends lost 3 bases at V and 4 bases at J; junction bases unmatched: 4. This CDR3 has 15 residues. Per the germline V gene, CDR1 is DFQATT and CDR2 is SNEGSKA (reference sequence). The CDR3 DNA reads as TGCAGTGCTAGGGATAGCGGGGGGGCCACCGGGGAGCTGTTTTTT. It specifies CSARDSGGATGELFF.

This clonotype has at least ten counts. The CDR3 nucleotides are TGTGCCAGCAGCTTATGGGACAGAAGAGAGACCCAGTACTTC. It yields the protein CASSLWDRRETQYF. The chain combines TRBV7-2 with TRBJ2-5, with 7 bases aligning to TRBD1. With 2 bases clipped from V and 4 bases from J, the junction kept 4 bases outside the gene matches. Germline lookup yields CDR1 SGHTA and CDR2 FQGNSA. This CDR3 contains 14 residues.

The V and J genes are TRBV5-6 and TRBJ1-2; 7 positions match TRBD1. V lost 7 bases to trimming and J lost 4 bases; unmatched junction nucleotides: 10. Germline values: CDR1 SGHDT, CDR2 YYEEEE. The CDR3 loop spans 14 amino acids. This CDR3 reads CASSPPGTAYGYTF. The CDR3 region has the DNA TGTGCCAGCTCCCCACCCGGGACAGCCTATGGCTACACCTTC.

This clonotype appeared a few times. This rearrangement joins TRBV7-8 to TRBJ1-5, with D unresolved. The CDR3 consists of 15 residues. The V end was cut by 2 bases, the J end by 2 bases, with 10 bases between. CDR1 is SGHVS and CDR2 is FQNEAQ in the germline V gene. The CDR3 here is CASSLSYVGNQPQHF. CDR3 coding DNA: TGTGCCAGCAGCTTATCTTACGTTGGCAATCAGCCCCAGCATTTT.